Listed below are T cell receptor beta chains from one sample, sequenced in a study of cytomegalovirus exposure and HLA in healthy donors. The method was immunoSEQ multiplex PCR; TCRdb's version includes in-frame clones alone and lacks a portion of them. Of 150,000 to 200,000 clones in the sample, around 90% are singletons; the top ten hold roughly 1.7%. The sequencing sample was made of PBMCs. The origin of the receptors is a young woman in good health and CMV-seronegative. The CDR3 runs from the conserved cysteine through the conserved F or W. Each record gives: CDR3 protein, CDR3 DNA, V gene, D gene, J gene, clone size. A D gene is named only where the DNA matches it firmly. Size is stated for part of the rows, as once, few or many counts, or as a class when the clone is expanded.

CDR3: CASSLALGFGELFF
DNA: TGTGCCAGCAGCTTAGCGCTAGGTTTCGGGGAGCTGTTTTTT
V: TRBV7-8
D: .
J: TRBJ2-2
size: .

CDR3: CASSVAPDTEGYTF
DNA: TGTGCCAGCAGCGTAGCTCCGGACACCGAGGGCTACACCTTC
V: TRBV9
D: .
J: TRBJ1-2
size: .

CDR3: CASRSAGTGRYNEQFF
DNA: TGTGCCAGCAGATCAGCCGGGACAGGGAGATACAATGAGCAGTTCTTC
V: TRBV27
D: TRBD1
J: TRBJ2-1
size: .

CDR3: CASSESGGGSSYNEQFF
DNA: TGTGCCAGCAGTGAATCGGGGGGGGGTAGCTCCTACAATGAGCAGTTCTTC
V: TRBV25-1
D: TRBD2
J: TRBJ2-1
size: .

CDR3: CASSEGTANSGANVLTF
DNA: TGTGCCAGCAGTGAAGGGACAGCCAACTCTGGGGCCAACGTCCTGACTTTC
V: TRBV6-1
D: .
J: TRBJ2-6
size: few

CDR3: CASSYSQERLYGYTF
DNA: TGTGCCAGCAGTTACTCGCAGGAGCGGCTTTATGGCTACACCTTC
V: TRBV6-5
D: .
J: TRBJ1-2
size: .

CDR3: CASSTRQGPTDTQYF
DNA: TGTGCCAGCAGCACCCGACAGGGACCCACAGATACGCAGTATTTT
V: TRBV7-9
D: TRBD1
J: TRBJ2-3
size: .

CDR3: CASSLRPMAAQDTQYF
DNA: TGTGCCAGCAGCTTGCGGCCCATGGCGGCACAAGATACGCAGTATTTT
V: TRBV5-4
D: .
J: TRBJ2-3
size: .

CDR3: CASSSSRGTQYF
DNA: TGTGCCAGCAGTTCAAGTCGGGGGACCCAGTACTTC
V: TRBV5-6
D: .
J: TRBJ2-5
size: .

CDR3: CASRSGRLAGGTSTDTQYF
DNA: TGTGCTAGCAGAAGCGGAAGACTAGCGGGGGGAACTAGCACAGATACGCAGTATTTT
V: TRBV7-7
D: TRBD2
J: TRBJ2-3
size: .

CDR3: CAISESEGRSQETQYF
DNA: TGTGCCATCAGTGAGTCGGAGGGGCGCTCCCAAGAGACCCAGTACTTC
V: TRBV10-3
D: .
J: TRBJ2-5
size: few

CDR3: CAWSVGLNSPLHF
DNA: TGTGCCTGGAGTGTGGGCCTTAATTCACCCCTCCACTTT
V: TRBV30
D: .
J: TRBJ1-6
size: .

CDR3: CASSLIVTGKYNEQFF
DNA: TGTGCCAGCAGCTTAATTGTCACAGGGAAATACAATGAGCAGTTCTTC
V: TRBV7-9
D: .
J: TRBJ2-1
size: once

CDR3: CASSLWGALAGVSDTQYF
DNA: TGTGCCAGCAGCTTATGGGGGGCACTAGCGGGAGTGTCAGATACGCAGTATTTT
V: TRBV7-3
D: TRBD2
J: TRBJ2-3
size: .

CDR3: CASSFGGSRNQPQHF
DNA: TGTGCCAGCAGTTTCGGGGGAAGTCGAAATCAGCCCCAGCATTTT
V: TRBV28
D: .
J: TRBJ1-5
size: few

CDR3: CASGLYPPGFYGYTF
DNA: TGTGCTAGTGGTTTGTACCCCCCAGGGTTCTATGGCTACACCTTC
V: TRBV12-5
D: .
J: TRBJ1-2
size: .

CDR3: CASRPGGAYGYTF
DNA: TGTGCCAGTAGACCAGGGGGCGCCTATGGCTACACCTTC
V: TRBV19
D: TRBD1
J: TRBJ1-2
size: .

CDR3: CAISSGLAGGVSYEQYF
DNA: TGTGCCATCAGCTCGGGACTAGCGGGAGGAGTTTCCTACGAGCAGTACTTC
V: TRBV10-3
D: TRBD2
J: TRBJ2-7
size: .

CDR3: CASSVGGGFNQPQHF
DNA: TGTGCCAGCAGTGTCGGCGGGGGATTCAATCAGCCCCAGCATTTT
V: TRBV6-1
D: .
J: TRBJ1-5
size: .

CDR3: CASKGTSGGKPQETQYF
DNA: TGTGCCAGCAAAGGGACTAGCGGGGGGAAACCGCAAGAGACCCAGTACTTC
V: TRBV4-2
D: TRBD2
J: TRBJ2-5
size: .

CDR3: CASSIAGGETQYF
DNA: TGTGCCAGTAGTATCGCCGGAGGGGAGACCCAGTACTTC
V: TRBV19
D: .
J: TRBJ2-5
size: .

CDR3: CASSWRTSGGEETQYF
DNA: TGTGCCAGCAGCTGGCGGACTAGCGGGGGGGAGGAGACCCAGTACTTC
V: TRBV5-6
D: TRBD2
J: TRBJ2-5
size: .

CDR3: CSVAGTGDPYEQYF
DNA: TGCAGCGTTGCTGGGACAGGGGACCCCTACGAGCAGTACTTC
V: TRBV29-1
D: TRBD1
J: TRBJ2-7
size: .

CDR3: CASKTDRGYRETQYF
DNA: TGTGCCAGCAAGACAGACAGGGGATATCGAGAGACCCAGTACTTC
V: TRBV2
D: TRBD1
J: TRBJ2-5
size: .

CDR3: CASTNDRASQPQHF
DNA: TGTGCCAGCACTAACGACAGGGCCAGTCAGCCCCAGCATTTT
V: TRBV6-6
D: TRBD1
J: TRBJ1-5
size: .

CDR3: CASKPRTATNTEAFF
DNA: TGTGCCAGCAAGCCCCGGACAGCGACGAACACTGAAGCTTTCTTT
V: TRBV2
D: .
J: TRBJ1-1
size: .

CDR3: CASIPRAGGHNYGYTF
DNA: TGTGCCAGCATCCCTAGGGCAGGGGGCCATAACTATGGCTACACCTTC
V: TRBV27
D: TRBD1
J: TRBJ1-2
size: .

CDR3: CASSEGIGGASGYTF
DNA: TGTGCCAGCAGTGAAGGTATAGGGGGCGCGAGTGGCTACACCTTC
V: TRBV2
D: TRBD1
J: TRBJ1-2
size: .

CDR3: CASSRGQGNQPQHF
DNA: TGTGCCAGCTCCCGTGGGCAGGGCAATCAGCCCCAGCATTTT
V: TRBV28
D: .
J: TRBJ1-5
size: .

CDR3: CASSAGTSQETQYF
DNA: TGCGCCAGCAGCGCCGGGACTTCCCAAGAGACCCAGTACTTC
V: TRBV5-1
D: .
J: TRBJ2-5
size: .

CDR3: CASSEEGLVPYEQYF
DNA: TGTGCCAGCAGTGAAGAGGGGTTAGTCCCCTACGAGCAGTACTTC
V: TRBV6-1
D: .
J: TRBJ2-7
size: .

CDR3: CASRHEAINGNTIYF
DNA: TGTGCCAGCAGGCATGAAGCAATTAACGGAAACACCATATATTTT
V: TRBV13
D: .
J: TRBJ1-3
size: .

CDR3: CASSQSTGSNYGYTF
DNA: TGCGCCAGCAGCCAGTCTACCGGGTCTAACTATGGCTACACCTTC
V: TRBV4-3
D: .
J: TRBJ1-2
size: .

CDR3: CASSPGPGGSGNTIYF
DNA: TGTGCCAGCTCACCAGGGCCGGGGGGTTCCGGAAACACCATATATTTT
V: TRBV18
D: .
J: TRBJ1-3
size: .

CDR3: CASSPHGAYGYTF
DNA: TGTGCCAGCAGTCCCCATGGGGCCTATGGCTACACCTTC
V: TRBV28
D: .
J: TRBJ1-2
size: .

CDR3: CSVESLTSQETQYF
DNA: TGCAGCGTTGAATCTCTGACTAGCCAAGAGACCCAGTACTTC
V: TRBV29-1
D: .
J: TRBJ2-5
size: .

CDR3: CASSPPQGPGNTIYF
DNA: TGTGCCAGCTCACCACCACAAGGGCCGGGGAACACCATATATTTT
V: TRBV18
D: .
J: TRBJ1-3
size: .

CDR3: CASSQTGAGGRGEQFF
DNA: TGTGCCAGCAGCCAAACAGGAGCGGGAGGGCGAGGTGAGCAGTTCTTC
V: TRBV4-2
D: TRBD2
J: TRBJ2-1
size: .

CDR3: CASSYSGSSYEQYF
DNA: TGTGCCAGCAGTTACAGCGGCAGCTCCTACGAGCAGTACTTC
V: TRBV6-5
D: .
J: TRBJ2-7
size: .

CDR3: CASSLSLVDEAFF
DNA: TGTGCCAGCAGCTTATCGCTGGTAGATGAAGCTTTCTTT
V: TRBV7-9
D: .
J: TRBJ1-1
size: few

CDR3: CASSLQRGAPGGYTF
DNA: TGTGCCAGCAGCCTCCAGCGGGGGGCGCCCGGCGGCTACACCTTC
V: TRBV7-9
D: .
J: TRBJ1-2
size: .

CDR3: CASAVGGGADNEQFF
DNA: TGTGCCAGCGCAGTCGGAGGGGGCGCGGACAATGAGCAGTTCTTC
V: TRBV25-1
D: .
J: TRBJ2-1
size: .

CDR3: CASSQGTGTLTDTQYF
DNA: TGTGCCAGCAGCCAAGGGACAGGGACCTTAACAGATACGCAGTATTTT
V: TRBV14
D: TRBD1
J: TRBJ2-3
size: few

CDR3: CASSLLRGYEQYF
DNA: TGTGCCAGCAGCCTTCTCCGGGGCTACGAGCAGTACTTC
V: TRBV14
D: .
J: TRBJ2-7
size: .

CDR3: CASSDSAPVISGANVLTF
DNA: TGTGCCAGCAGTGACTCGGCACCTGTCATCTCTGGGGCCAACGTCCTGACTTTC
V: TRBV6-4
D: .
J: TRBJ2-6
size: .

CDR3: CASSSGLGMNTEAFF
DNA: TGTGCCAGCAGCTCCGGACTGGGCATGAACACTGAAGCTTTCTTT
V: TRBV5-5
D: .
J: TRBJ1-1
size: .

CDR3: CASYRDSSYEQYF
DNA: TGTGCCAGCTACCGGGACAGTTCCTACGAGCAGTACTTC
V: TRBV18
D: TRBD1
J: TRBJ2-7
size: .

CDR3: CASSPPYPAGGLAEAFF
DNA: TGTGCCAGCAGCCCCCCGTACCCGGCAGGGGGTTTGGCTGAAGCTTTCTTT
V: TRBV7-9
D: TRBD1
J: TRBJ1-1
size: .

CDR3: CASSSAGGNTIYF
DNA: TGTGCCAGCAGCTCCGCCGGGGGAAACACCATATATTTT
V: TRBV5-4
D: .
J: TRBJ1-3
size: .

CDR3: CASSLAPGSSNYGYTF
DNA: TGCGCCAGCAGCTTGGCCCCGGGATCCTCTAACTATGGCTACACCTTC
V: TRBV5-1
D: .
J: TRBJ1-2
size: .

CDR3: CVSSTKRGRDLNTEAFF
DNA: TGTGTCAGCAGCACAAAACGGGGGAGGGACTTGAACACTGAAGCTTTCTTT
V: TRBV5-4
D: .
J: TRBJ1-1
size: .

CDR3: CASSMLAADTQYF
DNA: TGTGCCAGTAGTATGTTAGCCGCAGATACGCAGTATTTT
V: TRBV19
D: .
J: TRBJ2-3
size: .

CDR3: CASSVGSGVAGVSSYEQYF
DNA: TGTGCCAGCAGCGTAGGGAGCGGAGTAGCGGGAGTAAGCTCCTACGAGCAGTACTTC
V: TRBV9
D: TRBD2
J: TRBJ2-7
size: .

CDR3: CASSLVLRQGPLSAYGYTF
DNA: TGTGCCAGCAGCTTGGTACTCCGGCAGGGGCCCCTGTCGGCCTATGGCTACACCTTC
V: TRBV5-5
D: .
J: TRBJ1-2
size: .